This is a list of T cell receptor beta chains from one sample in a study of somatic mutations in cytotoxic T cells in rheumatoid arthritis. Repertoires were generated with immunoSEQ multiplex PCR, while TCRdb's copy carries only in-frame clones and drops some. Found here are about 21,000 clones, about 83% of them singletons; the top ten hold over 9.5%. Sequencing was done on a sample of CD8+ T cells sorted from blood. The source of these receptors is a man younger than 35 with rheumatoid arthritis. Both conserved end residues are part of each CDR3. A D gene is named only where the DNA matches it firmly. A row's size may be missing; if present it is once, few, many or a size class.

D gene: -
clone size: once
V gene: TRBV6-5
J gene: TRBJ2-3
CDR3 DNA: TGTGCCAGCAGTTACTCGAAAATCGACACAGATACGCAGTATTTT
CDR3 protein: CASSYSKIDTDTQYF

D gene: -
clone size: few
V gene: TRBV27
J gene: TRBJ1-1
CDR3 DNA: TGTGCCAGCAGTTTGGGCTTGAACACTGAAGCTTTCTTT
CDR3 protein: CASSLGLNTEAFF

D gene: -
clone size: -
V gene: TRBV4-1
J gene: TRBJ2-1
CDR3 DNA: TGCGCCAGCAGCCACCCAGGTAGCAATGAGCAGTTCTTC
CDR3 protein: CASSHPGSNEQFF

D gene: -
clone size: once
V gene: TRBV9
J gene: TRBJ1-2
CDR3 DNA: TGTGCCAGCAGCGGAGGTGGCTGGGAGGACAACTATGGCTACACCTTC
CDR3 protein: CASSGGGWEDNYGYTF

D gene: -
clone size: -
V gene: TRBV10-2
J gene: TRBJ2-3
CDR3 DNA: TGCGCCAGCAGTCCGGACAAGATTGGCACAGATACGCAGTATTTT
CDR3 protein: CASSPDKIGTDTQYF

D gene: -
clone size: few
V gene: TRBV7-6
J gene: TRBJ2-7
CDR3 DNA: TGTGCCAGCAGTCCCCGGCAGGAGGCCTACGAGCAGTACTTC
CDR3 protein: CASSPRQEAYEQYF

D gene: -
clone size: -
V gene: TRBV19
J gene: TRBJ1-2
CDR3 DNA: TGTGCCAGTACCCCAGGGAGCGGGTATGGCTACACCTTC
CDR3 protein: CASTPGSGYGYTF

D gene: -
clone size: -
V gene: TRBV19
J gene: TRBJ1-2
CDR3 DNA: TGTGCCAGTAGCCATACCCCACTCAGTAGCCATGGCTACACCTTC
CDR3 protein: CASSHTPLSSHGYTF

D gene: TRBD1
clone size: -
V gene: TRBV10-1
J gene: TRBJ2-1
CDR3 DNA: TGCGCCAGCGGAAAGGACAGGGCGGGCAATGAGCAGTTCTTC
CDR3 protein: CASGKDRAGNEQFF

D gene: -
clone size: -
V gene: TRBV14
J gene: TRBJ2-2
CDR3 DNA: TGTGCCAGCAGTCGGACAGTTGGCCCCGGGGAGCTGTTTTTT
CDR3 protein: CASSRTVGPGELFF

D gene: TRBD1
clone size: -
V gene: TRBV7-9
J gene: TRBJ1-2
CDR3 DNA: TGTGCCAGCACCAAGATCCAGGGGGGCTATGGCTACACCTTC
CDR3 protein: CASTKIQGGYGYTF

D gene: -
clone size: -
V gene: TRBV15
J gene: TRBJ2-3
CDR3 DNA: TGTGCCACCAGCAGACCGGCTACGGACTGGGGGGCAGATACGCAGTATTTT
CDR3 protein: CATSRPATDWGADTQYF

D gene: -
clone size: -
V gene: TRBV2
J gene: TRBJ1-5
CDR3 DNA: TGTGCCAGCAGTGCGGTTAGCACAGCCAATCAGCCCCAGCATTTT
CDR3 protein: CASSAVSTANQPQHF

D gene: -
clone size: -
V gene: TRBV10-3
J gene: TRBJ1-2
CDR3 DNA: TGTGCCATCAGCCGCAATGGGGTCTTAATCTTCGGAACTAACTATGGCTACACCTTC
CDR3 protein: CAISRNGVLIFGTNYGYTF

D gene: TRBD2
clone size: -
V gene: TRBV27
J gene: TRBJ2-5
CDR3 DNA: TGTGCCAGCAGTATCCGGACTAGCGGGGGGGGGCAAGAGACCCAGTACTTC
CDR3 protein: CASSIRTSGGGQETQYF

D gene: -
clone size: -
V gene: TRBV28
J gene: TRBJ2-7
CDR3 DNA: TGTGCCAGCAGTTTAGGTCTGCAGGGTCACTACGAGCAGTACTTC
CDR3 protein: CASSLGLQGHYEQYF

D gene: -
clone size: -
V gene: TRBV7-9
J gene: TRBJ2-5
CDR3 DNA: TGTGCCAGCAGGCATTCCCTGCAGGAGACCCAGTACTTC
CDR3 protein: CASRHSLQETQYF

D gene: -
clone size: few
V gene: TRBV4-3
J gene: TRBJ1-5
CDR3 DNA: TGCGCCAGCAGCCAAGATACAGGATATCAGCCCCAGCATTTT
CDR3 protein: CASSQDTGYQPQHF

D gene: -
clone size: -
V gene: TRBV2
J gene: TRBJ1-4
CDR3 DNA: TGTGCCAGCAGCCTAGGTACAGAGGGGAACTTTGGAAAACTGTTTTTT
CDR3 protein: CASSLGTEGNFGKLFF

D gene: -
clone size: -
V gene: TRBV7-8
J gene: TRBJ1-3
CDR3 DNA: TGTGCCAGCAGCCCCCGGAGAAGGGTTTGGGACAAACCGATCTCTGGAAACACCATATATTTT
CDR3 protein: CASSPRRRVWDKPISGNTIYF

D gene: -
clone size: -
V gene: TRBV5-4
J gene: TRBJ2-7
CDR3 DNA: TGTGCCAGCAGATTAGCTCCGGGCCAGGGCGAGCAGTACTTC
CDR3 protein: CASRLAPGQGEQYF

D gene: -
clone size: -
V gene: TRBV28
J gene: TRBJ2-1
CDR3 DNA: TGTGCCAGCAGTGGCGCTCGGGGGCAGTTCTTC
CDR3 protein: CASSGARGQFF

D gene: TRBD1
clone size: once
V gene: TRBV27
J gene: TRBJ2-2
CDR3 DNA: TGTGCCAGCAGTCCGGGACAGGGTGCGAACACCGGGGAGCTGTTTTTT
CDR3 protein: CASSPGQGANTGELFF

D gene: -
clone size: once
V gene: TRBV9
J gene: TRBJ2-1
CDR3 DNA: TGTGCCAGCAGCGTAGATGGAGGCTCCTACAATGAGCAGTTCTTC
CDR3 protein: CASSVDGGSYNEQFF

D gene: -
clone size: once
V gene: TRBV27
J gene: TRBJ2-3
CDR3 DNA: TGTGCCAGCAGTTTTGGCAGGGGCACAGATACGCAGTATTTT
CDR3 protein: CASSFGRGTDTQYF

D gene: TRBD1
clone size: once
V gene: TRBV15
J gene: TRBJ2-2
CDR3 DNA: TGTGCCACCAGCGCACGCGTAGGCGGACAGGGGGCGTCGGGGGAGCTGTTTTTT
CDR3 protein: CATSARVGGQGASGELFF

D gene: TRBD1
clone size: once
V gene: TRBV5-1
J gene: TRBJ2-1
CDR3 DNA: TGCGCCAGCAGCCCCGGACACCCCTCAGGGGGCAATGAGCAGTTCTTC
CDR3 protein: CASSPGHPSGGNEQFF

D gene: -
clone size: -
V gene: TRBV12-5
J gene: TRBJ2-2
CDR3 DNA: TGTGCTAGTGGTTTCTTTGATTGGGGCAGCCTAATCCCAAGGCACACCGGGGAGCTGTTTTTT
CDR3 protein: CASGFFDWGSLIPRHTGELFF

D gene: -
clone size: -
V gene: TRBV5-1
J gene: TRBJ2-5
CDR3 DNA: TGCGCCAGCAGCTCCCCGAGGGCAGGGGTCCTCCAAGAGACCCAGTACTTC
CDR3 protein: CASSSPRAGVLQETQYF

D gene: TRBD1
clone size: -
V gene: TRBV11-2
J gene: TRBJ2-7
CDR3 DNA: TGTGCCAGCAGCTTAGATCCCCGGGACAGGGAAAGAGAGCAGTACTTC
CDR3 protein: CASSLDPRDREREQYF

D gene: -
clone size: -
V gene: TRBV28
J gene: TRBJ1-4
CDR3 DNA: TGTGCCAGCAGTTTAAACCCGGGGACCGAAAAACTGTTTTTT
CDR3 protein: CASSLNPGTEKLFF

D gene: -
clone size: -
V gene: TRBV5-6
J gene: TRBJ2-1
CDR3 DNA: TGTGCCAGCAGCTTAAGACAGAATGAGCAGTTCTTC
CDR3 protein: CASSLRQNEQFF

D gene: TRBD1
clone size: -
V gene: TRBV4-2
J gene: TRBJ2-1
CDR3 DNA: TGTGCCAGCAGCCAAATTGGGACAGGAGGTTACAATGAGCAGTTCTTC
CDR3 protein: CASSQIGTGGYNEQFF